This T cell receptor beta chain was retrieved from a study of cytomegalovirus exposure and HLA in healthy donors. In the PCR, 60 Vbeta and 13 Jbeta primers were used. Data came from immunoSEQ multiplex PCR; TCRdb stores just in-frame clones and leaves some out. The sample lists over 85,000 clones, around 85% occurring once. In germline, CDR1 is SGHRS, CDR2 YFSETQ. The V gene end was trimmed by 0 bases and the J gene end by 4 bases; junction bases not matched to a gene: 6. There are 16 residues in the CDR3. Findings and limits, study-wide: Per published reports, the classifier diagnosed cytomegalovirus status with high specificity and sensitivity. Highly shared variants forming one cluster were likely a sequencing artifact. V- and J-gene trimming of TCR beta was linked (in a later analysis) to a missense DCLRE1C variant.

Note on this clone: The antigen is undetermined.

The chain recombines TRBV5-1 with TRBJ2-2, with TRBD1 identical over 7 bases. This receptor was obtained from a man younger than 40 in good health and CMV-seropositive. The sequencing input was PBMCs. DNA for the CDR3: TGCGCCAGCAGCTTGGTCCCCAACAGGGGCACCGGGGAGCTGTTTTTT. The encoded protein is CASSLVPNRGTGELFF.